The TCR beta chain described here comes from a study of cytomegalovirus exposure and HLA in healthy donors. The CDR3 has 16 amino acids. V shed 6 bases, J shed 0 bases, and the junction held 7 bases outside the gene matches. CDR1 and CDR2 from the germline V gene are SEHNR and FQNEAQ (reference sequence). In the PCR, 60 Vbeta and 13 Jbeta primers were used. Data came from immunoSEQ multiplex PCR; TCRdb stores just in-frame clones and leaves some out. The table has about 110,000 clones, under 85% seen once. Sequenced input: PBMCs. V usage is TRBV7-9 and J usage is TRBJ2-1; 8 nucleotides line up with TRBD1. The receptor was isolated from a male donor in good health and CMV-seronegative. The CDR3 region has the DNA TGTGCCAGCAGGCCCGGACAGGGTTCCTCCTACAATGAGCAGTTCTTC. It yields the protein CASRPGQGSSYNEQFF.